This TCR beta chain was captured by sequencing in a study of cytomegalovirus exposure and HLA in healthy donors. Study at large: An early release of data contained approximately 80 million unique TCRs, which came from HLA-typed donors.

A multiplex PCR was run with 60 Vbeta primers and 13 Jbeta primers. TCRdb's table, derived via immunoSEQ multiplex PCR, lists solely in-frame clones and lacks some. The repertoire holds about 150,000 clones, with 60% to 85% as singletons. Every donor was a healthy person donating bone marrow. The CDR3 has 14 amino acids. The V end lost 4 bases, the J end lost 5 bases, and 15 bases lay between the germline ends. Germline CDR1 is MDHEN and CDR2 is SYDVKM. Sequenced input: PBMCs. The chain carries TRBV28 and TRBJ2-7; a weak D match, TRBD1 (6 bases). This TCR was recovered from a woman aged 40 to 50 in good health and CMV-seronegative. CDR3 coding DNA: TGTGCCAGCAGTTCCCTACAGGGTTTCGACGAGCAGTACTTC. Its translation: CASSSLQGFDEQYF. Full variable domain (outside the CDR3, taken from reference TRBV28 and TRBJ2-7): DVKVTQSSRYLVKRTGEKVFLECVQDMDHENMFWYRQDPGLGLRLIYFSYDVKMKEKGDIPEGYSVSREKKERFSLILESASTNQTSMYLCASSSLQGFDEQYFGPGTRLTVT.